This section outlines one TCR beta chain sequence together with its context. All donors qualified as healthy HIV-negative adults and had experienced no recent acute infections or vaccinations. Around 86 million PBMCs went into genomic DNA for unsorted samples. V lost 3 bases and J 7 bases, leaving 37 bases between the germline ends. Germline CDR1 MDHEN, CDR2 SYDVKM. The CDR3 runs to 21 residues. This entry comes from a study of shared clonotypes between healthy human individuals. TCRdb's table, derived via immunoSEQ multiplex PCR, lists solely in-frame clones and lacks some. The sample lists roughly 510,000 clones, 60% to 80% seen once, with under 15% in the top ten.

This sequence originates from a woman between 35 and 50 years old in good health. Some clones in this sample may be carry-over from other donors' samples. The V and J genes are TRBV28 and TRBJ2-7; tentatively, D is TRBD2 (6 bases). The sequenced sample consisted of PBMCs. The CDR3 bases are TGTGCCAGCAGTTTGGTGTCGGGGGTTACGGTAATACCTCCCCGACCCGAGGAGCAGTACTTC. Translated: CASSLVSGVTVIPPRPEEQYF.